A single sample gave rise to the 29 T cell receptor beta chains below, sequenced in a study of human T cells and chemical hapten exposure. TCRdb processed the RACE reads anew with MiXCR; each CDR3 protein has one entry. The table has more than 75,000 distinct CDR3 sequences, roughly 8.6% seen once. The time point is: healthy volunteer bleed at 6 weeks. Unfractionated whole blood was the source of the extracted total RNA. The sample comprised whole blood. The source is a male donor in good health. Some clones in this sample may be carry-over from other donors' samples.

This clonotype has a count of ten or more. The chain is built from TRBV4-2 and TRBJ2-3; TRBD2 aligns across 12 bases. The junction had 4 bases not matched to a gene; V was cut back by 1 base and J by 2 bases. CDR3 length: 17 residues. Germline lookup yields CDR1 LGHNA and CDR2 YNFKEQ. The CDR3: CASSQALAGGTTDTQYF. The CDR3 bases are TGTGCCAGCAGCCAAGCTCTAGCGGGAGGGACCACAGATACGCAGTATTTT.

This clonotype was recorded many times. The CDR3 spells CASSLGTSGRANEQFF. In DNA, the CDR3 is TGTGCCAGCAGTTTGGGGACTAGCGGGAGGGCGAATGAGCAGTTCTTC. The chain links TRBV27 to TRBJ2-1; 16 bases line up with TRBD2. V was pared by 3 bases and J by 7 bases, with 3 bases of the junction left unmatched. Germline V gives CDR1 MNHEY, CDR2 SMNVEV (reference sequence). The CDR3 is 16 residues long.

A few counts support this clonotype. The rearrangement uses TRBV7-8 and TRBJ2-7; D is unclear. Germline CDR1 SGHVS, CDR2 FQNEAQ. V lost 2 bases to trimming and J lost 3 bases, with 8 bases between them. The CDR3 length is 13 residues. The DNA of the CDR3 is TGTGCCAGCAGCTTAAGGTTCTTCTACGAGCAGTACTTC. Translation gives CASSLRFFYEQYF.

This clonotype has only a few counts. The V gene is TRBV5-1, the J gene TRBJ2-2; D perhaps matches TRBD2 (6 bases). Germline assignment: CDR1 SGHRS and CDR2 YFSETQ. The germline V and J ends were trimmed by 1 base and 0 bases, with 13 bases remaining between them. The CDR3 covers 17 residues. CDR3 nucleotide sequence: TGCGCCAGCAGCTTGAGACTAGACCGCGCGAACACCGGGGAGCTGTTTTTT. Translating it yields CASSLRLDRANTGELFF.

The sample holds a few counts of this clonotype. The chain is built from TRBV6-2 or TRBV6-3 and TRBJ2-2; D remains unclear. Germline V gives CDR1 MNHEY, CDR2 SVGEGT. V was pared by 2 bases and J by 8 bases, with 6 bases between. This CDR3 has 12 residues. CDR3 DNA: TGTGCCAGCAGTTACAGGGCAGGGGAGCTGTTTTTT. Translating it yields CASSYRAGELFF.

This clonotype was seen a handful of times. J is TRBJ2-3 and V is TRBV6-1, with D possibly matching TRBD2 (6 bases). The CDR3 is 16 residues long. Trimming pared 3 bases from V and 4 bases from J, leaving 17 bases between. Germline V lookup: CDR1 MNHNS, CDR2 SASEGT. The CDR3 DNA reads TGTGCCAGCAGTGATTCGGGGGAGAGGGAAGCAGATACGCAGTATTTT. Protein: CASSDSGEREADTQYF.

Only a few counts were recorded for this clonotype. The chain joins TRBV3-1 to TRBJ1-2; 9 bases map to TRBD1. With V trimmed by 4 bases and J by 8 bases, 11 bases remained unmatched. The CDR3 is 15 amino acids. Looked up from germline, CDR1 is LGHDT and CDR2 is YNNKEL (reference sequence). CDR3 DNA sequence: TGTGCCAGCAGCCCAGCCCCGGGACAGGGAGAAGGCTACACCTTC. Its translation is CASSPAPGQGEGYTF.

This clonotype was counted many times. V usage is TRBV11-2 and J usage is TRBJ2-3; 8 nucleotides line up with TRBD1. This CDR3 is 16 amino acids long. The germline gives CDR1 SGHAT, CDR2 FQNNGV. Trimming cost V 5 bases and J 1 base; bases outside gene matches: 8. The CDR3 DNA reads TGTGCCAGCAGCCGTCCTAAGGGACAGGGCACAGATACGCAGTATTTT. Its protein is CASSRPKGQGTDTQYF.

This clonotype showed up just a few times. The V and J genes are TRBV12-3 or TRBV12-4 and TRBJ2-7; 8 positions match TRBD1. The CDR3 contains 15 residues. J gave up 3 bases and V 5 bases, and 9 bases lay outside the gene matches. DNA of the CDR3: TGTGCCAGCAGTCGTCGGGGACAGGCTTACTACGAGCAGTACTTC. Translated: CASSRRGQAYYEQYF.

This clonotype occurred a few times. V gene TRBV6-6 combines with J gene TRBJ2-1; a weak D match, TRBD2 (6 bases). This CDR3 has 12 residues. Deletions cut 5 bases from V and 9 bases from J, with 11 bases between. Germline V lookup: CDR1 MNHNY, CDR2 SVGAGI (reference sequence). The DNA of the CDR3 is TGTGCCAGCAGTCCGAGGACTACTGAGCAGTTCTTC. Translated: CASSPRTTEQFF.

This clonotype was detected a few times. V usage is TRBV29-1 and J usage is TRBJ1-1, with a weak D call TRBD1 (6 bases). The V end lost 5 bases, the J end lost 6 bases, and 13 bases lay between the germline ends. CDR1 is SQVTM and CDR2 is ANQGSEA in the germline V gene. The CDR3 runs 12 residues. The DNA of the CDR3 is TGCAGCGTTATCAGGGGCACGGCTGAAGCTTTCTTT. This gives the protein CSVIRGTAEAFF.

In its sample, this clonotype was seen a few times. CDR3 nucleotides: TGTGCCATCAGTGAAAATGACAGGTCTCTCGCAACTAATGAAAAACTGTTTTTT. Encoded protein: CAISENDRSLATNEKLFF. The genes are TRBV10-3 and TRBJ1-4; D might be TRBD1 (6 bases). From germline, CDR1 is ENHRY and CDR2 SYGVKD. Trimming removed 3 bases from V and 0 bases from J, with 17 bases in between. The CDR3 runs 18 residues.

This clonotype was detected ten times or more. The rearrangement links TRBV4-3 to TRBJ2-3; D is unresolved. The CDR3 totals 13 residues. Trimming stripped 5 bases from V and 3 bases from J, with 9 bases between. CDR1 and CDR2 from the germline V gene are LGHNA and YSLEER. The DNA for the CDR3 is TGCGCCAGCAGCAGGGAAGGTACAGATACGCAGTATTTT. Translated: CASSREGTDTQYF.

This clonotype has ten or more counts. The V and J genes are TRBV7-6 and TRBJ1-4; D possibly corresponds to TRBD1 (5 bases). The V end lost 3 bases, the J end lost 8 bases, and 13 bases lay between the germline ends. Per the germline V gene, CDR1 is SGHVS and CDR2 is FNYEAQ. CDR3 length: 14 residues. CDR3 residues: CASSFGQGGEKLFF. In DNA, the CDR3 is TGTGCCAGCAGCTTCGGGCAGGGAGGAGAAAAACTGTTTTTT.

The genes are TRBV7-9 and TRBJ2-5; D could derive from TRBD1 or TRBD2 (6 bases each). The ends were cut back, 5 bases at V and 4 bases at J, with 29 bases in the middle. Germline CDR1 SEHNR, CDR2 FQNEAQ (reference sequence). CDR3 length equals 19 residues. The CDR3 region has the DNA TGTGCCAGCAGCCCCCACGGCTGGCAGGGGCCTACCGGGGGAGAGACCCAGTACTTC. Residues: CASSPHGWQGPTGGETQYF.

Only a few counts were recorded for this clonotype. This chain connects TRBV10-3 to TRBJ2-3, with 10 bases lining up with TRBD1. J was trimmed by 4 bases and V by 6 bases; bases with no gene match: 4. The CDR3 is 14 residues long. Germline assignment: CDR1 ENHRY and CDR2 SYGVKD. CDR3 residues: CAIRDRGAPDTQYF. For the CDR3, the DNA is TGTGCCATCAGGGACAGGGGGGCCCCAGATACGCAGTATTTT.

V gene TRBV6-6 combines with J gene TRBJ2-7; 7 bases are shared with TRBD2. This CDR3 comprises 12 residues. The V gene's germline CDR1 is MNHNY and CDR2 SVGAGI (reference sequence). V shed 7 bases, J shed 5 bases, and the junction held 5 bases outside the gene matches. The CDR3: CASTHAGDEQYF. In DNA form, the CDR3 reads TGTGCCAGCACCCACGCGGGGGACGAGCAGTACTTC.

This clonotype was seen more than once but under ten times. This sequence joins TRBV12-3 or TRBV12-4 and TRBJ1-1; D remains ambiguous. V lost 5 bases to trimming and J lost 11 bases, with 12 bases between them. CDR3 length equals 11 residues. The CDR3 sequence: CASSTPRRAFF. The CDR3 DNA follows: TGTGCCAGCAGTACTCCCCGGAGGGCTTTCTTT.

This clonotype was found many times. The chain links TRBV29-1 to TRBJ1-4; tentatively, D is TRBD1 (5 bases). V shed 4 bases and J shed 7 bases, with 19 bases lying between them. Germline V CDR1 and CDR2: SQVTM, ANQGSEA. This CDR3 region has 15 residues. CDR3 DNA: TGCAGCGTTGCCGGTGGCAGGGCTGGGGGTGAAAAACTGTTTTTT. Translating gives CSVAGGRAGGEKLFF.

There are a few counts of this clonotype. The V and J genes are TRBV6-1 and TRBJ2-3; TRBD2 matches 12 bases. Trimming cost V 7 bases and J 4 bases; bases outside gene matches: 6. The CDR3 consists of 15 residues. Germline loops: CDR1 MNHNS, CDR2 SASEGT. The CDR3 reads CASTRLAGVADTQYF. The CDR3 coding sequence is TGTGCCAGCACCAGACTAGCGGGAGTCGCAGATACGCAGTATTTT.

This clonotype was picked up a small number of times. The V gene is TRBV27, the J gene TRBJ1-4, with D perhaps matching TRBD1 (6 bases). Per germline, CDR1 MNHEY and CDR2 SMNVEV (reference sequence). CDR3 length: 16 residues. V was trimmed by 5 bases and J by 4 bases, leaving 17 bases between them. DNA of the CDR3: TGTGCCAGCAGTCCCACTCACAGGGCGAATAATGAAAAACTGTTTTTT. Translating it yields CASSPTHRANNEKLFF.

The chain has TRBV5-4 and TRBJ1-4; 10 bases fit TRBD1. Germline V lookup: CDR1 SGHNT, CDR2 YYREEE (reference sequence). CDR3 length: 17 amino acids. V shed 4 bases, J shed 0 bases, and the junction held 6 bases outside the gene matches. CDR3 sequence: CASSPGTGVPTNEKLFF. CDR3 DNA sequence: TGTGCCAGCAGCCCTGGGACAGGGGTGCCAACTAATGAAAAACTGTTTTTT.

There are a few counts of this clonotype. CDR3 sequence: CASTVDTQYF. In DNA, the CDR3 is TGTGCCAGCACCGTGGATACGCAGTATTTT. V usage is TRBV6-4 and J usage is TRBJ2-3; D unclear. The V and J ends lost 7 bases and 6 bases respectively, with 5 bases between them. CDR1 and CDR2 (germline): MRHNA, SNTAGT. This CDR3 is 10 amino acids long.

This clonotype was observed a few times. The rearrangement joins TRBV4-2 to TRBJ2-5, with D perhaps TRBD2 (6 bases). The CDR3 is 16 residues long. The germline CDR1 and CDR2 sequences are LGHNA and YNFKEQ. Trimming pared 0 bases from V and 2 bases from J, leaving 13 bases between. The CDR3 sequence: CASSQETGVPQETQYF. The CDR3 bases are TGTGCCAGCAGCCAAGAAACGGGGGTGCCACAAGAGACCCAGTACTTC.

The rearrangement links TRBV29-1 to TRBJ1-1; tentative D call: TRBD1 (6 bases). The CDR3 covers 11 residues. The germline CDR1 and CDR2 sequences are SQVTM and ANQGSEA. Trimming took 7 bases from V and 8 from J, leaving 14 bases between them. The CDR3 DNA reads as TGCAGCGCCACCCGGACAGACGAAGCTTTCTTT. Translation: CSATRTDEAFF.

This clonotype was seen at least ten times. The chain links TRBV12-3 or TRBV12-4 to TRBJ1-1; TRBD1 is a possible D gene (6 bases). This CDR3 contains 13 residues. Trimming shortened V by 4 bases and J by 4 bases, and 10 bases separated the two germline ends. This CDR3 reads CASSWQGPTEAFF. The CDR3 DNA is TGTGCCAGCAGTTGGCAGGGGCCCACTGAAGCTTTCTTT.

The rearrangement links TRBV2 to TRBJ2-5; a possible D gene is TRBD1 (5 bases). The CDR3 covers 17 residues. Per germline, CDR1 SNHLY and CDR2 FYNNEI. Trimming cost V 1 base and J 5 bases, with 20 bases left between them. The CDR3 region is CASSEEEVVGPDETQYF. CDR3 in DNA: TGTGCCAGCAGTGAAGAGGAAGTAGTGGGGCCAGACGAGACCCAGTACTTC.

This clonotype was found a few times. V is TRBV9 and J is TRBJ1-1; D unresolved. CDR1 and CDR2 from the germline V gene are SGDLS and YYNGEE. The V end lost 0 bases, the J end lost 1 base, and 4 bases lay between the germline ends. The CDR3 length is 13 residues. CDR3 nucleotide sequence: TGTGCCAGCAGCGTAGGACGGAACACTGAAGCTTTCTTT. This sequence encodes CASSVGRNTEAFF.

In this sample, this clonotype turned up a few times. In DNA form, the CDR3 reads TGTGCCAGCAGTACACGGGACTCCCTGAACACTGAAGCTTTCTTT. Translating it yields CASSTRDSLNTEAFF. This chain links TRBV25-1 with TRBJ1-1, with a tentative D call TRBD1 (5 bases). The germline V gene has CDR1 MGHDK and CDR2 SYGVNS. Trimming pared 5 bases from V and 0 bases from J, leaving 13 bases between. CDR3 length equals 15 residues. Filled out from reference TRBV25-1 and TRBJ1-1, the complete variable domain reads EADIYQTPRYLVIGTGKKITLECSQTMGHDKMYWYQQDPGMELHLIHYSYGVNSTEKGDLSSESTVSRIRTEHFPLTLESARPSHTSQYLCASSTRDSLNTEAFFGQGTRLTVV.